Following are 15 T cell receptor beta chains from one sample sequenced in a study of monozygotic twins with inflammatory bowel disease. TCRdb re-called the 5' RACE reads; one entry per CDR3 protein, DNA not given. This listing includes just over 300,000 distinct CDR3 sequences. The specimen sequenced was blood. All receptors derive from a human donor with ulcerative colitis or Crohn's disease, or a healthy co-twin of an affected twin (not recorded which).

This sequence joins TRBV4-2 and TRBJ2-3; lacking DNA, the TRBD1 call made by TCRdb goes unchecked. The CDR3 is 17 residues long. CDR1 and CDR2 (germline): LGHNA, YNFKEQ. CDR3 residues: CASSQLGAGSGTDTQYF.

The chain employs TRBV9 and TRBJ2-7. The germline V gene has CDR1 SGDLS and CDR2 YYNGEE. CDR3 length: 14 amino acids. CDR3 in amino acids: CASSVVGSVGEQYF. Full variable domain (rest looked up from reference TRBV9 and TRBJ2-7): DSGVTQTPKHLITATGQRVTLRCSPRSGDLSVYWYQQSLDQGLQFLIQYYNGEERAKGNILERFSAQQFPDLHSELNLSSLELGDSALYFCASSVVGSVGEQYFGPGTRLTVT.

This chain links TRBV28 with TRBJ1-5. This CDR3 spans 18 amino acids. Germline V lookup: CDR1 MDHEN, CDR2 SYDVKM. The CDR3 sequence: CASRTPLKARRSNQPQHF.

The chain is built from TRBV12-3 or TRBV12-4 and TRBJ1-2; TCRdb selects TRBD1, and the lack of DNA leaves this call unchecked. The CDR3 has 13 amino acids. The CDR3 loop is CASSRQGGYGYTF.

V is TRBV6-1 and J is TRBJ1-3; as DNA is missing, the TRBD1 call by TCRdb cannot be tested. This CDR3 region has 15 residues. The germline gives CDR1 MNHNS, CDR2 SASEGT. CDR3 protein: CASSLDRRSGNTIYF.

This chain joins TRBV13 and TRBJ2-5; no DNA is available, so the TRBD1 call from TCRdb remains unchecked. The CDR3 runs 14 residues. The V gene's germline CDR1 is PRHDT and CDR2 FYEKMQ (reference sequence). This chain's CDR3 is CASSARGGQETQYF.

J is TRBJ1-4 and V is TRBV18. CDR1 and CDR2 (germline): KGHSH, LQKENI. The CDR3 has 16 amino acids. The CDR3 sequence is CASSLRTVATNEKLFF.

The genes are TRBV28 and TRBJ2-5; TCRdb's assignment of TRBD1 cannot be checked, as there is no DNA. Per the germline V gene, CDR1 is MDHEN and CDR2 is SYDVKM. The CDR3 is 15 residues long. The chain's CDR3 is CASSLDGGAGETQYF.

The CDR3: CSAYRGRESNTEAFF. This chain joins TRBV20-1 and TRBJ1-1; checking the TCRdb D call of TRBD1 is not possible without DNA. The CDR3 runs 15 residues. The germline gives CDR1 DFQATT, CDR2 SNEGSKA (reference sequence).

CDR3 sequence: CASSLYAGGGEQYF. The chain couples TRBV28 to TRBJ2-7; TCRdb's D gene call, TRBD2, goes unchecked for lack of DNA. Germline CDR1 and CDR2: MDHEN and SYDVKM. The CDR3 spans 14 residues.

The chain couples TRBV6-1 to TRBJ2-1; TCRdb outputs TRBD2, but without DNA this stays unchecked. Germline lookup yields CDR1 MNHNS and CDR2 SASEGT. CDR3 length: 15 amino acids. This CDR3 reads CASGVKAGIRNEQFF.

V usage is TRBV12-3 or TRBV12-4 and J usage is TRBJ2-2; TCRdb designates TRBD1, a call that cannot be tested without DNA. The CDR3 covers 13 residues. The CDR3 here is CASSPGPGGELFF.

The chain has TRBV7-2 and TRBJ1-3. The CDR3 has 16 residues. Germline assignment: CDR1 SGHTA and CDR2 FQGNSA. The CDR3 sequence: CASSLKGQISGNTIYF.

The chain couples TRBV7-2 to TRBJ1-1. The germline V gene has CDR1 SGHTA and CDR2 FQGNSA. This CDR3 region has 15 residues. The CDR3: CASSPYAGVNTEAFF.

This chain uses TRBV11-2 with TRBJ2-3; as DNA is missing, the TRBD1 call by TCRdb cannot be tested. Germline-derived CDR1 and CDR2 are SGHAT and FQNNGV. The CDR3 is 15 residues long. The CDR3 sequence: CASSLRTGPTDTQYF.